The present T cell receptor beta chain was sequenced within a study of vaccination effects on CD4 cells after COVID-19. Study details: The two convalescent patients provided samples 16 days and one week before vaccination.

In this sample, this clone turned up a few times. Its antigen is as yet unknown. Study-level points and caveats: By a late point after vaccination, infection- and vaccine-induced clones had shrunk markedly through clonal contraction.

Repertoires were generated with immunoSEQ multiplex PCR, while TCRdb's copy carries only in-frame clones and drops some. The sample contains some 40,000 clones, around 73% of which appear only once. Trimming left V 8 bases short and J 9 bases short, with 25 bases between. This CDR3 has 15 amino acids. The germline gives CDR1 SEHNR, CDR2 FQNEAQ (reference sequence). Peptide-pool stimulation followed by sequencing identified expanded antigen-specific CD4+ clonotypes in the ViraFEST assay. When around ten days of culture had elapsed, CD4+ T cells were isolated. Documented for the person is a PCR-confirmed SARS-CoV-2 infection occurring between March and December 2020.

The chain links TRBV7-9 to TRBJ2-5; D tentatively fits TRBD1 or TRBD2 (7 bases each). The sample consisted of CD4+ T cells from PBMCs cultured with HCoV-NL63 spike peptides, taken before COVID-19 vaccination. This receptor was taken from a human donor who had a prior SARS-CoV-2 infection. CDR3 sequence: CASALRGGHLRAQYF. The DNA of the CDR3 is TGTGCCAGCGCTCTCAGGGGGGGACACCTGAGGGCCCAGTACTTC.